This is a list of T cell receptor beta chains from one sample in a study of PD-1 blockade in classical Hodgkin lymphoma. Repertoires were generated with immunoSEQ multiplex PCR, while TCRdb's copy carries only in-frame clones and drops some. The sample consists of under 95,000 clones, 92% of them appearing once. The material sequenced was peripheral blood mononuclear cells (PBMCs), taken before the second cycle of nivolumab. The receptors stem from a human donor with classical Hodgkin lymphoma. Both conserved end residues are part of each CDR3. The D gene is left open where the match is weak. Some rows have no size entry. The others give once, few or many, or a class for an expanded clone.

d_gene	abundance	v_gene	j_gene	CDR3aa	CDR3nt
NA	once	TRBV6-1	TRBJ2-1	CAIGWNEQFF	TGTGCCATCGGGTGGAATGAGCAGTTCTTC
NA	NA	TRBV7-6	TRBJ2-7	CASSLVDSSYEQYF	TGTGCCAGCAGCTTAGTTGACAGCTCCTACGAGCAGTACTTC
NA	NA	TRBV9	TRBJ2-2	CASSAGPNTGELFF	TGTGCCAGCAGCGCAGGACCGAACACCGGGGAGCTGTTTTTT
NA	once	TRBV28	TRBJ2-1	CASSPYNEQFF	TGTGCCAGCAGTCCTTACAATGAGCAGTTCTTC
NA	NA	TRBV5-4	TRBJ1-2	CASSYNAGSNYGYTF	TGTGCCAGCAGCTATAATGCGGGGAGTAACTATGGCTACACCTTC
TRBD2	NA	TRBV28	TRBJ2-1	CASTQRGNEQFF	TGTGCCAGCACTCAGCGGGGGAATGAGCAGTTCTTC
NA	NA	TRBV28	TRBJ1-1	CASRPEGMNTEAFF	TGTGCCAGCAGGCCGGAGGGGATGAACACTGAAGCTTTCTTT
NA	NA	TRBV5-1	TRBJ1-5	CASSLYAGEGNQPQHF	TGCGCCAGCAGCTTGTATGCAGGGGAAGGGAATCAGCCCCAGCATTTT
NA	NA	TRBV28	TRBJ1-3	CASSLAGGNTIYF	TGTGCCAGCAGTTTAGCTGGTGGAAACACCATATATTTT
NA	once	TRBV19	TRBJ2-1	CASSRSGTGSYNEQFF	TGTGCCAGTAGTAGATCCGGGACGGGCTCCTACAATGAGCAGTTCTTC
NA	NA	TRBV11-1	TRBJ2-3	CASSFRTDTQYF	TGTGCCAGCAGCTTTCGAACAGATACGCAGTATTTT
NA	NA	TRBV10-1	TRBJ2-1	CASSDGLPGFRNEQFF	TGCGCCAGCAGTGACGGGTTACCTGGATTTAGGAATGAGCAGTTCTTC
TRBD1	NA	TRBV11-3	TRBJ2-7	CASSSDRGYEQYF	TGTGCCAGCAGCTCCGACAGGGGCTACGAGCAGTACTTC
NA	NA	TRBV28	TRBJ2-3	CASSLNQGIGTQYF	TGTGCCAGCAGTTTGAACCAGGGGATCGGGACGCAGTATTTT
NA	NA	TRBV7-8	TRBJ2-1	CASSLANYNEQFF	TGTGCCAGCAGCTTAGCGAACTACAATGAGCAGTTCTTC
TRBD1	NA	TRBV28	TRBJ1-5	CASRFSRDRNYQPQHF	TGTGCCAGCAGATTCTCCCGGGACAGAAATTATCAGCCCCAGCATTTT
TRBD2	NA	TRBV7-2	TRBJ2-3	CASSLVWSSGSSTDTQYF	TGTGCCAGCAGCTTAGTGTGGTCTAGCGGGAGTAGCACAGATACGCAGTATTTT
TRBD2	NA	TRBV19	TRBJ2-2	CAGDRGSGRPGELFF	TGTGCCGGGGACCGGGGTAGCGGGAGGCCCGGGGAGCTGTTTTTT
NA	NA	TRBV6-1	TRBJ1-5	CASSVTAVAGDQPQHF	TGTGCCAGCAGTGTAACGGCAGTGGCAGGGGATCAGCCCCAGCATTTT
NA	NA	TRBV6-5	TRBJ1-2	CASSRRGQQGYGYTF	TGTGCCAGCAGCCGCCGCGGACAGCAGGGCTATGGCTACACCTTC
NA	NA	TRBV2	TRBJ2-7	CASSEGDFSSYEQYF	TGTGCCAGCAGTGAGGGGGACTTTAGCTCCTACGAGCAGTACTTC
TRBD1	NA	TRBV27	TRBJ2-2	CASRPPGQKTGELFF	TGTGCCAGCAGGCCGCCGGGACAGAAGACCGGGGAGCTGTTTTTT
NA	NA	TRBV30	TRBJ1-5	CAWSAPGYSNQPQHF	TGTGCCTGGAGCGCCCCAGGGTATAGCAATCAGCCCCAGCATTTT
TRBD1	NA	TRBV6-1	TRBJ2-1	CASSAWQGALEQFF	TGTGCCAGCAGTGCTTGGCAGGGGGCGCTTGAGCAGTTCTTC
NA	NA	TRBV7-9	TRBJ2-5	CASSPTASAVETQYF	TGTGCCAGCAGTCCTACGGCATCGGCGGTGGAGACCCAGTACTTC
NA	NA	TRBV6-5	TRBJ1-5	CASTGRGHDNQPQHF	TGTGCCAGTACCGGACGGGGGCACGACAATCAGCCCCAGCATTTT
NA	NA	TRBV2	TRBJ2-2	CASSALRQNTGELFF	TGTGCCAGCAGTGCATTGCGACAAAACACCGGGGAGCTGTTTTTT
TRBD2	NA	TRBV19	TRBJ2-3	CASSLLADSTDTQYF	TGTGCCAGTAGTCTACTAGCGGACAGCACAGATACGCAGTATTTT
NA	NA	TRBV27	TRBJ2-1	CASSFFAGPNEQFF	TGTGCCAGCAGTTTCTTTGCGGGGCCCAATGAGCAGTTCTTC
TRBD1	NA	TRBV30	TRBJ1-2	CAWNPGQGLSYTF	TGTGCCTGGAACCCGGGACAGGGTTTAAGCTACACCTTC
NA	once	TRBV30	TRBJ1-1	CAWRTIPRDTEAFF	TGTGCCTGGAGGACGATTCCCAGGGACACTGAAGCTTTCTTT
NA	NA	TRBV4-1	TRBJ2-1	CASSQDRGGFDNEQFF	TGCGCCAGCAGCCAAGATCGCGGGGGCTTTGACAATGAGCAGTTCTTC
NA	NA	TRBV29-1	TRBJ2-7	CSVEEEASSSYEQYF	TGCAGCGTTGAAGAGGAGGCATCCAGCTCCTACGAGCAGTACTTC
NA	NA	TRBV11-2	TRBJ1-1	CASSARRANTEAFF	TGTGCCAGCAGCGCCCGCAGGGCTAACACTGAAGCTTTCTTT
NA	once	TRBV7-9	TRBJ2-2	CASSLGGVNTGELFF	TGTGCCAGCAGCTTAGGTGGGGTTAACACCGGGGAGCTGTTTTTT
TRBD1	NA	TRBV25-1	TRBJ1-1	CASSDPLTGEAFF	TGTGCCAGCAGTGATCCCTTGACAGGGGAAGCTTTCTTT
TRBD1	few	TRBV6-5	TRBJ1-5	CASRPDRDIQPQHF	TGTGCCAGCAGACCCGACAGGGACATTCAGCCCCAGCATTTT
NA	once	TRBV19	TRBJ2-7	CASSAGHTSYEQYF	TGTGCCAGTAGTGCCGGACACACATCCTACGAGCAGTACTTC
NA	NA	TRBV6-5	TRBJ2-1	CASSPGRKSYNEQFF	TGTGCCAGCAGCCCCGGACGGAAAAGTTACAATGAGCAGTTCTTC
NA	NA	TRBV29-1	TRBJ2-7	CSVDNRRDGYEQYF	TGCAGCGTTGACAACCGCCGGGACGGCTACGAGCAGTACTTC
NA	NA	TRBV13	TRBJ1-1	CASSLLGRGMNTEAFF	TGTGCCAGCAGCTTATTGGGCAGGGGCATGAACACTGAAGCTTTCTTT
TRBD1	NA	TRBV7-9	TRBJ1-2	CASRTGTATNYGYTF	TGTGCCAGCAGGACCGGGACAGCGACTAACTATGGCTACACCTTC
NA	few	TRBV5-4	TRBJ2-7	CASSRLAGPTYEQYF	TGTGCCAGCAGCAGATTGGCAGGGCCGACCTACGAGCAGTACTTC
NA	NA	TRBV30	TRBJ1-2	CAWSGRGYTF	TGTGCCTGGAGTGGACGGGGCTACACCTTC
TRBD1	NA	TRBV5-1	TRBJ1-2	CASSSLTFRGGYTF	TGCGCCAGCAGCTCCTTAACATTCAGGGGGGGCTACACCTTC
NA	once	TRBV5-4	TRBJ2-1	CASSPTGSEQFF	TGTGCCAGCAGCCCAACCGGGAGTGAGCAGTTCTTC
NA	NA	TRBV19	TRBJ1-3	CASSIRNSGNTIYF	TGTGCCAGTAGTATCCGGAACTCTGGAAACACCATATATTTT
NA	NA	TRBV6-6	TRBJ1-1	CASSYGRDTEAFF	TGTGCCAGCAGTTACGGCCGGGACACTGAAGCTTTCTTT
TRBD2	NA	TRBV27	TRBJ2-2	CASSTTRLAGLTELFF	TGTGCCAGCAGTACGACTAGACTAGCGGGACTAACCGAGCTGTTTTTT
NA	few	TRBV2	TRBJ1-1	CASKAVEAFF	TGTGCCAGCAAGGCCGTTGAAGCTTTCTTT
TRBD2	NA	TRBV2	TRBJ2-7	CAGDSGTNYEQYF	TGTGCCGGAGATTCCGGGACTAACTACGAGCAGTACTTC
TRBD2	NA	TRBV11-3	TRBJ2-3	CASSQSGRTDTQYF	TGTGCCAGCAGCCAAAGCGGGAGGACAGATACGCAGTATTTT
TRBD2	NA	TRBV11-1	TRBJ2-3	CASSLSATKIAGEADTQYF	TGTGCCAGCAGCTTATCGGCGACAAAGATAGCGGGAGAAGCAGATACGCAGTATTTT
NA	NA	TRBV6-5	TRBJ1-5	CASRPKRTIHQPQHF	TGTGCCAGCAGACCTAAGAGGACAATACATCAGCCCCAGCATTTT
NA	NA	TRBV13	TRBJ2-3	CASTNPFGDTQYF	TGTGCCAGCACCAACCCGTTCGGGGATACGCAGTATTTT
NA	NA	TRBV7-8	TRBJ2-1	CASSLIRRWGGGNEQFF	TGTGCCAGCAGCTTAATCCGTCGCTGGGGAGGGGGCAATGAGCAGTTCTTC
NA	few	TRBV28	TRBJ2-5	CASSLYGGGETQYF	TGTGCCAGCAGTTTATATGGCGGTGGGGAGACCCAGTACTTC
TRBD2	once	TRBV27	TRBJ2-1	CASHSGRASYNEQFF	TGTGCCAGCCATAGCGGGAGGGCCTCCTACAATGAGCAGTTCTTC
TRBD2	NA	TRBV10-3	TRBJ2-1	CAIMASGYPYNEQFF	TGTGCCATCATGGCTAGCGGGTATCCCTACAATGAGCAGTTCTTC